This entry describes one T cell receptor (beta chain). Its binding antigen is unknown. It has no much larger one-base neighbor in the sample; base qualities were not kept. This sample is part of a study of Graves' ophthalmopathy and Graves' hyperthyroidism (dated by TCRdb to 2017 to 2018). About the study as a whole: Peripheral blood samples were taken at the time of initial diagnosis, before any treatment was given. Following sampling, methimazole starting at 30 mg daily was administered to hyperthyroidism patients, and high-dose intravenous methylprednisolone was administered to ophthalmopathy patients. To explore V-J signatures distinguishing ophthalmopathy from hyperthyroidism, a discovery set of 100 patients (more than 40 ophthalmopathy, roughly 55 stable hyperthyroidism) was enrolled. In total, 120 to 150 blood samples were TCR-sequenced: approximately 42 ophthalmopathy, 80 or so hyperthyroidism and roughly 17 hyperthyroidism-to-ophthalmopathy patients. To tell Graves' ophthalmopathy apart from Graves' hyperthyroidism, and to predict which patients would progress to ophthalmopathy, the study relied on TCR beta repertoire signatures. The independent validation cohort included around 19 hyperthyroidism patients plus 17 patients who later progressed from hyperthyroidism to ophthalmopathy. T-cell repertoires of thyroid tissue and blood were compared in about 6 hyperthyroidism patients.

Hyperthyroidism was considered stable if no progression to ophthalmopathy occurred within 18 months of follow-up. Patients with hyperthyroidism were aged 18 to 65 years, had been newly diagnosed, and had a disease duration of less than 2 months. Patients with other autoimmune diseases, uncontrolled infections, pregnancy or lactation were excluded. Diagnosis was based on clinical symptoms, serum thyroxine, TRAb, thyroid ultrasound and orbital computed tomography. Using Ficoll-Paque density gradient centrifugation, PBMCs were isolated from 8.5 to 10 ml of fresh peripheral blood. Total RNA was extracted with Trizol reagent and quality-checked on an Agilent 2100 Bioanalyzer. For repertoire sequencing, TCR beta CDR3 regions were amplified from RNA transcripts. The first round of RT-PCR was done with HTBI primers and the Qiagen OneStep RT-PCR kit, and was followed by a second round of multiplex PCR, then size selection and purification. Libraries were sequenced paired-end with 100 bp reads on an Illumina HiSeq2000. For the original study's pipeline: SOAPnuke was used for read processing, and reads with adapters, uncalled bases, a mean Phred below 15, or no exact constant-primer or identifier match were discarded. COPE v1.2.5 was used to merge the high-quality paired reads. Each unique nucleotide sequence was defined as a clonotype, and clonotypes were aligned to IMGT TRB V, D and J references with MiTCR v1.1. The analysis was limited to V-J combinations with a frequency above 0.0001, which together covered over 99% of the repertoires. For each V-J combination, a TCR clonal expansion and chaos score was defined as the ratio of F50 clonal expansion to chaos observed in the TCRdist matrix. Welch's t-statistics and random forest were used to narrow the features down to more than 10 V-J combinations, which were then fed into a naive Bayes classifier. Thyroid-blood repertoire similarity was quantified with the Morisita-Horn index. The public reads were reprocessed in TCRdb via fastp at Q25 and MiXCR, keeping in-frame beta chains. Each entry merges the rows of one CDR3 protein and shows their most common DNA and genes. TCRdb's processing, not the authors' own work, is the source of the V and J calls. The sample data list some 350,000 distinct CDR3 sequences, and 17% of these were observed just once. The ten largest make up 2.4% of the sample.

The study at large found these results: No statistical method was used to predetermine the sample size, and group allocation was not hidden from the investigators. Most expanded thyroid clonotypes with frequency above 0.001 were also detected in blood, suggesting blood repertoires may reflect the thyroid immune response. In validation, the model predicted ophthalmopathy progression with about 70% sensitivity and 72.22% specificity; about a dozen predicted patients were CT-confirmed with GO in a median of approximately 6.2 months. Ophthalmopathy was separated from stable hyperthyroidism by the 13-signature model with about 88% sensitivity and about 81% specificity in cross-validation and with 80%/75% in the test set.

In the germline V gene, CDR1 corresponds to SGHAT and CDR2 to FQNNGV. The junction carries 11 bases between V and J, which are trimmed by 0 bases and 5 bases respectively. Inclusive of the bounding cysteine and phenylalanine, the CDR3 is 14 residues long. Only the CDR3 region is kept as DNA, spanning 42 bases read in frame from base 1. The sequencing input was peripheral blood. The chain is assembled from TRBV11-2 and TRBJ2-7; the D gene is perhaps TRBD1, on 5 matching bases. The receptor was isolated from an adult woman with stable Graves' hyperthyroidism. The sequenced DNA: TGTGCCAGCAGCTTAGATTGGGCAGGGAACGAGCAGTACTTC. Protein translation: CASSLDWAGNEQYF. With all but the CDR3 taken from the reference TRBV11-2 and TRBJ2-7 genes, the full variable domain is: EAGVAQSPRYKIIEKRQSVAFWCNPISGHATLYWYQQILGQGPKLLIQFQNNGVVDDSQLPKDRFSAERLKGVDSTLKIQPAKLEDSAVYLCASSLDWAGNEQYFGPGTRLTVT.